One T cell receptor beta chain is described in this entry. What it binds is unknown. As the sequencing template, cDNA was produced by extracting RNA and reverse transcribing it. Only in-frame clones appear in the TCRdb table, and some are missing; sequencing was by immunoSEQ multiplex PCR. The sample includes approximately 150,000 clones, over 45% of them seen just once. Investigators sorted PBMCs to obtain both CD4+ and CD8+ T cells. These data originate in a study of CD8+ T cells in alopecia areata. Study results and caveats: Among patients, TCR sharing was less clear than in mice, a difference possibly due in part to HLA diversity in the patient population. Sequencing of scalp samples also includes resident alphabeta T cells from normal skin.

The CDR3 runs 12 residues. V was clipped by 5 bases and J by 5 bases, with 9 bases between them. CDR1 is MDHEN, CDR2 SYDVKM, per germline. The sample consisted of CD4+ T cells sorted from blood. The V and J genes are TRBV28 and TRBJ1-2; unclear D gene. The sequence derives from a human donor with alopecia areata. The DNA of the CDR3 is TGTGCCAGCAGTATCTACAGTTATGGCTACACCTTC. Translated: CASSIYSYGYTF.